These T cell receptor beta chains were read from a single sample in a study of cytomegalovirus exposure and HLA in healthy donors. Data came from immunoSEQ multiplex PCR; TCRdb stores just in-frame clones and leaves some out. The sample includes under 200,000 clones, 95% to 96% of them seen just once. Specimen: PBMCs. The receptors were gathered from a woman aged 18-29 years in good health and CMV-seronegative. Each CDR3 is given without its conserved first and last residue. Each record gives: V gene, J gene, CDR3 protein.

TRBV7-3	TRBJ1-3	ASSQDPRSGNTIY
TRBV7-6	TRBJ1-1	ASSSPWGGKTEAF
TRBV6-5	TRBJ1-1	ASSLLQGTEAF
TRBV6-1	TRBJ2-7	ASSDVGAVGYEQY
TRBV13	TRBJ1-2	ASSLRLPPRGYT
TRBV15	TRBJ2-5	ATLSGGAEEETQY
TRBV21-1	TRBJ2-1	ASSRGQGAYNEQF
TRBV11-2	TRBJ1-6	ASSLAGQQNSPLH
TRBV5-1	TRBJ1-4	ASSVQGEAYEKLF
TRBV6-5	TRBJ1-5	ASRKDRGSNQPQH
TRBV29-1	TRBJ2-1	SVESSGLAVNNEQF
TRBV29-1	TRBJ1-1	SVEDPGTGAREAF
TRBV5-6	TRBJ1-5	ASSLRQINSNQPQH
TRBV6-4	TRBJ2-2	ASSRDRGLTGELF
TRBV7-3	TRBJ2-5	ASSLTASGETQY
TRBV6-6	TRBJ2-3	ASSYSDREDTQY
TRBV29-1	TRBJ1-1	SVEDQGLNTEAF
TRBV19	TRBJ1-5	ASSMGNRHSNQPQH
TRBV29-1	TRBJ2-5	SAARPGVETQY
TRBV6-6	TRBJ1-5	ASSSRDGSNQPQH
TRBV4-2	TRBJ2-3	ASSQGGLNTQY
TRBV18	TRBJ2-3	ASSRQGSTDTQY
TRBV2	TRBJ2-3	ASRASGGTQY
TRBV11-2	TRBJ2-5	ASRLRDSQETQY
TRBV7-9	TRBJ1-2	ASSGQVGGPNYGYT
TRBV11-3	TRBJ2-3	ASSPLRGRTDTQY
TRBV2	TRBJ1-5	ASSVAGNQPQH
TRBV21-1	TRBJ2-3	ASSARGTQY
TRBV10-1	TRBJ1-4	ASSEYRVIEKLF
TRBV6-5	TRBJ2-4	ASSSTGRGAKNIQY
TRBV19	TRBJ2-7	ASSAPWRGVYEQY
TRBV9	TRBJ2-7	ASSVTPGLEQY
TRBV7-3	TRBJ2-3	ASSFIAGARDTQY
TRBV14	TRBJ1-2	ASSYGDWDRGSYGYT
TRBV11-2	TRBJ1-5	ASSSTSGNQPQH
TRBV11-2	TRBJ2-3	ASSLGGQERTDTQY
TRBV20-1	TRBJ1-2	SATPRAGYT
TRBV4-1	TRBJ2-3	ASSRAKGLGDTQY
TRBV6-5	TRBJ2-7	ASSYSTASYEQY
TRBV15	TRBJ1-3	ATSRTPGTGVGNTIY
TRBV9	TRBJ1-2	ASSLNRDREDINYGYT
TRBV25-1	TRBJ2-5	ASSVDRVQTQY
TRBV4-3	TRBJ2-3	ASSQERLAGSSQY
TRBV6-4	TRBJ1-1	ASSWTGGTEAF
TRBV4-3	TRBJ2-2	ASSQAREQGTGELF
TRBV6-5	TRBJ1-2	ASSLDRGRSYGYT
TRBV9	TRBJ2-1	ASSVDGPEQF
TRBV9	TRBJ1-2	ASSPFDRVLPNYGYT
TRBV28	TRBJ1-4	ASSFFTGEFEKLF
TRBV19	TRBJ2-7	ASSIGQRSYEQY
TRBV27	TRBJ2-3	ASSRSGDITDTQY
TRBV5-5	TRBJ1-4	ASRDEQGAGNEKLF
TRBV10-3	TRBJ2-5	AISPGLEETQY